These 32 T cell receptor beta chains were all obtained from the same sample, sequenced in a study of blood T cell repertoires in COVID-19. Here immunoSEQ multiplex PCR was the method, and the copy in TCRdb shows in-frame clones only, minus some. The repertoire includes fewer than 450,000 clones, roughly 87% of them detected once, and more than 0.8% sits in the top ten. Sequenced sample: PBMCs or T cells enriched from blood (not recorded which). All receptors derive from a woman in her twenties or thirties who had recovered from COVID-19.

The rearrangement joins TRBV12-5 to TRBJ2-1; TRBD2 matches 11 bases. The CDR3 is made up of 17 amino acids. Germline-derived CDR1 and CDR2 are LGHNT and FRNRAP. Germline trimming cut 4 bases from V and 0 bases from J; bases unmatched to any gene: 5. CDR3 protein: CASGYMTSGASYNEQFF. The CDR3 DNA reads as TGTGCTAGTGGTTACATGACTAGCGGGGCCTCCTACAATGAGCAGTTCTTC.

The chain couples TRBV15 to TRBJ1-3; TRBD1 matches at 9 bases. Looked up from germline, CDR1 is LNHNV and CDR2 is YYDKDF (reference sequence). V shed 5 bases, J shed 2 bases, and the junction held 10 bases outside the gene matches. This CDR3 is built from 17 residues. CDR3 nucleotide sequence: TGTGCCACCAGCGCAGGCGTGGGACAGGGTGCTGGAAACACCATATATTTT. Translation: CATSAGVGQGAGNTIYF.

The chain employs TRBV7-2 and TRBJ2-1; 11 bases fit TRBD2. Germline CDR1 reads SGHTA; CDR2 reads FQGNSA. The CDR3 consists of 14 residues. V gave up 6 bases and J gave up 4 bases; unmatched junction bases: 2. The CDR3 here is CASRSSGGYNEQFF. CDR3 bases: TGTGCCAGCAGGTCTAGCGGGGGGTACAATGAGCAGTTCTTC.

V and J are TRBV19 and TRBJ1-5, with D perhaps TRBD1 (6 bases). Trimming stripped 3 bases from V and 3 bases from J, with 9 bases between. Germline CDR1 is LNHDA and CDR2 is SQIVND (reference sequence). The CDR3 consists of 14 residues. CDR3 in amino acids: CASSIRQVNQPQHF. The CDR3 DNA reads as TGTGCCAGTAGTATTAGACAGGTCAATCAGCCCCAGCATTTT.

The chain links TRBV3-1 (or the pseudogene TRBV3-2) to TRBJ2-1; 8 bases match TRBD1. This CDR3 contains 17 residues. The germline V gene encodes CDR1 LGHDT and CDR2 YNNKEL (reference sequence). The V segment lost 1 base and the J segment 9 bases; nucleotides outside the gene matches: 14. Written as DNA, the CDR3 is TGTGCCAGCAGCCAAGGGAGATCCGGGACAGGTCGTTTTGAGCAGTTCTTC. It yields the protein CASSQGRSGTGRFEQFF.

CDR3 DNA: TGTGCCAGTGAAGTTAGGGGTGGGAACACTGAAGCTTTCTTT. Protein: CASEVRGGNTEAFF. V is TRBV19 and J is TRBJ1-1, with D perhaps TRBD1 (5 bases). The CDR3 has 14 residues. Trimming stripped 8 bases from V and 1 base from J, with 14 bases between. CDR1 is LNHDA and CDR2 is SQIVND in the germline V gene (reference sequence).

The V call is TRBV7-2, the J call TRBJ2-5; 9 bases map to TRBD2. Germline assignment: CDR1 SGHTA and CDR2 FQGNSA. The V gene end was trimmed by 5 bases and the J gene end by 5 bases; junction bases not matched to a gene: 9. The CDR3 runs to 15 residues. This CDR3 reads CASSRSGGTGETQYF. As DNA, the CDR3 is TGTGCCAGCAGCCGTAGCGGGGGTACGGGCGAGACCCAGTACTTC.

This chain links TRBV19 with TRBJ1-5; no clear D gene. Trimming stripped 1 base from V and 4 bases from J, with 11 bases between. There are 15 residues in the CDR3. CDR1 LNHDA and CDR2 SQIVND come from the germline V gene (reference sequence). The CDR3 DNA is TGTGCCAGTAGTATAGTTGGCTTGACTAATCAGCCCCAGCATTTT. Translation: CASSIVGLTNQPQHF.

The V and J genes are TRBV6-5 and TRBJ1-5; D is perhaps TRBD1 (6 bases). The CDR3 spans 15 residues. The ends were cut back, 6 bases at V and 5 bases at J, with 17 bases in the middle. Germline CDR1 is MNHEY and CDR2 is SVGAGI. The CDR3 DNA is TGTGCCAGCAGAGATCAGCCAGGGGACGATCAGCCCCAGCATTTT. It specifies CASRDQPGDDQPQHF.

The chain links TRBV12-3 or TRBV12-4 to TRBJ1-2; 7 bases are shared with TRBD1. The ends lost 8 bases at V and 2 bases at J; junction bases unmatched: 5. This CDR3 contains 13 residues. CDR3 DNA sequence: TGTGCCAGCGGCCGACAGGGAAACTATGGCTACACCTTC. Translating it yields CASGRQGNYGYTF.

This chain uses TRBV6-5 with TRBJ2-1, with 10 bases matching TRBD2. This CDR3 is built from 15 residues. The trim removed 7 bases at V and 4 bases at J, leaving 7 bases unmatched. The germline gives CDR1 MNHEY, CDR2 SVGAGI. CDR3 in amino acids: CASNFGTSVYNEQFF. DNA for the CDR3: TGTGCCAGCAACTTCGGGACTAGCGTTTACAATGAGCAGTTCTTC.

The chain recombines TRBV5-5 with TRBJ2-6; no reliable D call. The CDR3 loop spans 16 amino acids. V was clipped by 2 bases and J by 3 bases, with 12 bases between them. Germline-derived CDR1 and CDR2 are SGHKS and YYEKEE (reference sequence). Written as DNA, the CDR3 is TGTGCCAGCAGCTTTACACCTGGCCTTGGGGCCAACGTCCTGACTTTC. Translated: CASSFTPGLGANVLTF.

This clone was observed a handful of times. The chain carries TRBV6-5 and TRBJ2-3, with D unresolved. Germline CDR1 and CDR2: MNHEY and SVGAGI. There are 12 residues in the CDR3. V was pared by 6 bases and J by 2 bases, with 6 bases between. This CDR3 reads CASRPITDTQYF. The CDR3 DNA is TGTGCCAGCAGACCTATCACAGATACGCAGTATTTT.

The chain has TRBV5-5 and TRBJ1-1, with TRBD1 identical over 7 bases. CDR3 size: 16 residues. Germline V gene sequence: CDR1 SGHKS, CDR2 YYEKEE (reference sequence). J gave up 1 base and V 4 bases, and 10 bases lay outside the gene matches. The CDR3 here is CASSVRQGPPNTEAFF. The CDR3 coding sequence is TGTGCCAGCAGCGTACGACAGGGTCCCCCGAACACTGAAGCTTTCTTT.

This chain links TRBV24-1 with TRBJ1-2, with a tentative D call TRBD1 (5 bases). The CDR3 consists of 14 residues. Trimming stripped 0 bases from V and 6 bases from J, with 10 bases between. Germline V lookup: CDR1 KGHDR, CDR2 SFDVKD. The CDR3 nucleotides read TGTGCCACCAGTGATTTGCGTCAGGGAAATGGCTACACCTTC. Translating it yields CATSDLRQGNGYTF.

V is TRBV5-1 and J is TRBJ2-1, with 7 bases matching TRBD1. The germline V gene encodes CDR1 SGHRS and CDR2 YFSETQ. The CDR3 covers 15 residues. J lost 0 bases, V lost 3 bases, and 3 bases had no gene match. Here the CDR3 DNA reads TGCGCCAGCAGCTGGAGACAGGGCTCCTACAATGAGCAGTTCTTC. It codes for CASSWRQGSYNEQFF.

This sequence joins TRBV19 and TRBJ2-5, with D hard to call. CDR3 length: 15 amino acids. Germline CDR1 is LNHDA and CDR2 is SQIVND (reference sequence). Trimming left V 3 bases short and J 2 bases short, with 13 bases between. The CDR3 bases are TGTGCCAGTAGTATCTTCAGTCCCACACAAGAGACCCAGTACTTC. Its translation is CASSIFSPTQETQYF.

The genes are TRBV28 and TRBJ2-3, with 9 positions matching TRBD1. The CDR3 runs 15 residues. CDR1 and CDR2 (germline): MDHEN, SYDVKM. The V and J ends lost 6 bases and 3 bases, in that order; junction bases with no gene match: 7. CDR3 DNA sequence: TGTGCCAGCAGACCCGGCGGACAGGGGACAGATACGCAGTATTTT. Its protein product is CASRPGGQGTDTQYF.

The J gene is TRBJ2-3, the V gene TRBV30, with 9 bases fitting TRBD1. J lost 4 bases, V lost 4 bases, and 6 bases had no gene match. The CDR3 extends over 14 amino acids. Germline assignment: CDR1 GTSNPN and CDR2 SVGIG (reference sequence). The CDR3 DNA follows: TGTGCCTGGACTAACAGGGGGCAATCAGATACGCAGTATTTT. This sequence encodes CAWTNRGQSDTQYF. Variable domain in full (rest from reference TRBV30 and TRBJ2-3): SQTIHQWPATLVQPVGSPLSLECTVEGTSNPNLYWYRQAAGRGLQLLFYSVGIGQISSEVPQNLSASRPQDRQFILSSKKLLLSDSGFYLCAWTNRGQSDTQYFGPGTRLTVL.

This chain links TRBV27 with TRBJ1-5, with D possibly being TRBD1 (5 bases). The CDR3 is made up of 14 amino acids. Germline V gives CDR1 MNHEY, CDR2 SMNVEV (reference sequence). V was trimmed by 6 bases and J by 6 bases, leaving 15 bases between them. CDR3 in DNA: TGTGCCAGCAGGCCCCAAGGGAGGGGTCAGCCCCAGCATTTT. Its translation: CASRPQGRGQPQHF.

The chain joins TRBV6-4 to TRBJ1-4; D uncertain. CDR1 is MRHNA and CDR2 is SNTAGT in the germline V gene. The CDR3 length is 13 residues. Trimming removed 4 bases from V and 8 bases from J, with 11 bases in between. CDR3 bases: TGTGCCAGCAGTGCCCGAGAGGGAGAAAAACTGTTTTTT. This translates into CASSAREGEKLFF.

The CDR3, as DNA: TGCGCCAGCAGCCTACCCGACAGGCACTACGAGCAGTACTTC. Translated, it gives CASSLPDRHYEQYF. The chain combines TRBV5-1 with TRBJ2-7, with D tentatively TRBD1 (6 bases). V was pared by 4 bases and J by 3 bases, with 14 bases between. Germline V gene data show CDR1 as SGHRS and CDR2 as YFSETQ. This CDR3 is 14 amino acids long.

The chain links TRBV27 to TRBJ1-6, with D possibly matching TRBD1 (6 bases). The germline V gene encodes CDR1 MNHEY and CDR2 SMNVEV (reference sequence). The CDR3 totals 15 residues. The V end lost 3 bases, the J end lost 8 bases, and 14 bases lay between the germline ends. For the CDR3, the DNA is TGTGCCAGCAGTTTGAGGCAGGGGCCATATTCACCCCTCCACTTT. Encoded protein: CASSLRQGPYSPLHF.

The chain uses TRBV4-1 and TRBJ1-5; no firm D call. The length of the CDR3 is 15 residues. Trimming stripped 0 bases from V and 0 bases from J, with 6 bases between. The germline V gene encodes CDR1 MGHRA and CDR2 YSYEKL. The CDR3 spells CASSQEIGSNQPQHF. The CDR3 DNA sequence: TGCGCCAGCAGCCAAGAAATCGGTAGCAATCAGCCCCAGCATTTT.

This clone was seen a handful of times. This sequence joins TRBV5-1 and TRBJ1-1; the match to TRBD1 covers 8 bases. Germline CDR1 is SGHRS and CDR2 is YFSETQ. J was trimmed by 1 base and V by 5 bases; bases with no gene match: 4. The CDR3 is 14 amino acids. In nucleotides, the CDR3 is TGCGCCAGCAGGATACAGGGGGAGAACACTGAAGCTTTCTTT. Encoded protein: CASRIQGENTEAFF.

The chain carries TRBV30 and TRBJ1-2; 8 bases fit TRBD1. V lost 2 bases and J lost 5; bases outside the gene matches: 13. The CDR3 spans 16 residues. Germline CDR1 reads GTSNPN; CDR2 reads SVGIG (reference sequence). The CDR3 protein is CAWSPTGAGGAYGYTF. The DNA for the CDR3 is TGTGCCTGGAGTCCCACGGGGGCAGGGGGCGCTTATGGCTACACCTTC.

V and J are TRBV15 and TRBJ2-7; 9 bases fit TRBD1. Germline V lookup: CDR1 LNHNV, CDR2 YYDKDF (reference sequence). The CDR3 is made up of 15 amino acids. The trim removed 7 bases at V and 1 base at J, leaving 8 bases unmatched. The CDR3 DNA sequence: TGTGCCACCAACGACGGGACAGGGAGATCCTACGAGCAGTACTTC. This gives the protein CATNDGTGRSYEQYF.

This CDR3 reads CSVGEIYLSEAFF. The CDR3 nucleotides read TGCAGCGTTGGTGAAATCTATTTGTCTGAAGCTTTCTTT. The chain recombines TRBV29-1 with TRBJ1-1; D gene unclear. The germline V gene has CDR1 SQVTM and CDR2 ANQGSEA. CDR3 size: 13 residues. The V end was cut by 4 bases, the J end by 6 bases, with 15 bases between.

The chain links TRBV24-1 to TRBJ2-1; the D gene is possibly TRBD1 (6 bases). CDR1 is KGHDR and CDR2 is SFDVKD in the germline V gene. The CDR3 runs 17 residues. The V end lost 2 bases, the J end lost 1 base, and 14 bases lay between the germline ends. The CDR3: CATSDSLDRLSYNEQFF. For the CDR3, the DNA is TGTGCCACCAGTGATTCCCTTGACAGGTTATCCTACAATGAGCAGTTCTTC.

This chain connects TRBV27 to TRBJ1-2; D is undetermined. This CDR3 has 13 amino acids. From germline, CDR1 is MNHEY and CDR2 SMNVEV (reference sequence). Trimming stripped 0 bases from V and 3 bases from J, with 5 bases between. The CDR3 region is CASSLSRDYGYTF. CDR3 bases: TGTGCCAGCAGTTTATCCCGGGACTATGGCTACACCTTC.

This rearrangement joins TRBV4-2 to TRBJ1-1; 8 nucleotides align to TRBD1. Germline loops: CDR1 LGHNA, CDR2 YNFKEQ. The CDR3 spans 13 residues. Trimming at V came to 4 bases and at J to 3 bases, leaving 1 base not matched to a gene. The CDR3 nucleotides read TGTGCCAGCAGCCCGGACAGGGACACTGAAGCTTTCTTT. Protein: CASSPDRDTEAFF.

The V and J genes are TRBV12-3 or TRBV12-4 and TRBJ2-5, with D possibly being TRBD1 (5 bases). The CDR3 loop spans 13 amino acids. V lost 7 bases and J lost 1, with 10 bases in between. The CDR3 loop is CASIWTLQETQYF. For the CDR3, the DNA is TGTGCCAGCATTTGGACACTCCAAGAGACCCAGTACTTC.